This T cell receptor (beta chain) was sequenced during a study of T-cell reconstitution after alpha-beta-depleted transplantation in children. General observations from the study: Newly generated T cells supplied most T-cell counts and diversity one year post-transplant.

Unique molecular identifiers tagged the TCRbeta library. TCRdb re-called the PCR reads through MiXCR, storing one row per CDR3 protein. Counted here are some 300,000 distinct CDR3 sequences, roughly 9.1% occurring once; the ten biggest clones make up around 7.5%. Trimming removed 5 bases from V and 2 bases from J, with 17 bases in between. Germline CDR1 and CDR2: SEHNR and FQNEAQ (reference sequence). The CDR3 is 16 residues long. This clonotype was counted at least ten times. Its specificity is not known. This chain connects TRBV7-9 to TRBJ2-3; D is possibly TRBD1 (6 bases). The sequences come from PBMCs, collected before TCRalphabeta/CD19-depleted stem cell transplant. The sequence derives from a boy younger than two with acute myeloid leukemia, due to receive a stem cell transplant. The CDR3 DNA follows: TGTGCCAGCAGCCCATCGGGACAATCGGTCACAGATACGCAGTATTTT. It codes for CASSPSGQSVTDTQYF. Using reference TRBV7-9 and TRBJ2-3 for the parts outside the CDR3, the full variable domain is DTGVSQNPRHKITKRGQNVTFRCDPISEHNRLYWYRQTLGQGPEFLTYFQNEAQLEKSRLLSDRFSAERPKGSFSTLEIQRTEQGDSAMYLCASSPSGQSVTDTQYFGPGTRLTVL.